This TCR beta chain was captured by sequencing in a study of T cell responses to AZD1222 COVID-19 vaccine. Study-wide points: Spike-specific TCR breadth rose after two AZD1222 doses, and depth rose as well. Unmutated variant regions reportedly attract nearly half of all spike-specific TCRs.

Method: immunoSEQ multiplex PCR; TCRdb's copy keeps in-frame clones and lacks some. The sample yields roughly 180,000 clones, more than 85% seen once. In its sample, this clone was seen once. Its target is not known. The sample was peripheral blood, taken 28 days after the second AZD1222 dose. The receptor was isolated from an adult who received the AZD1222 COVID-19 vaccine.

CDR3 DNA: TGCGCCAGCAGCCCCTTCTCCGGGGCAGGGGGCGAGCAGTACTTC. Its translation: CASSPFSGAGGEQYF. The V gene is TRBV5-1, the J gene TRBJ2-7, with 7 nucleotides matching TRBD1. The CDR3 runs 15 residues. Germline CDR1 SGHRS, CDR2 YFSETQ. J gave up 6 bases and V 4 bases, and 13 bases lay outside the gene matches.